This is a list of T cell receptor beta chains from one sample in a study of T cells in Graves' hyperthyroidism and ophthalmopathy. Via MiXCR, TCRdb re-called the multiplex PCR reads, giving one row per CDR3 protein. This table has approximately 510,000 distinct CDR3 sequences, approximately 49% appearing once. Sequenced sample: peripheral blood or thyroid tissue (not recorded which). The receptors here all came from an adult woman with Graves' disease, either hyperthyroidism or ophthalmopathy (not recorded which). Each CDR3 is given with its conserved first and last residue. The D gene is left open where the match is weak. Some rows mark clone size as missing; the rest say once, few, many or name a class of expanded clone.

abundance: many; j_gene: TRBJ2-7; v_gene: TRBV9; d_gene: .; CDR3nt: TGTGCCAGCAGCGCCACGACTAGCTCCTACGAGCAGTACTTC; CDR3aa: CASSATTSSYEQYF
abundance: .; j_gene: TRBJ1-5; v_gene: TRBV20-1; d_gene: TRBD1; CDR3nt: TGCAGTGCGTGGACAGGGGACAATCAGCCCCAGCATTTT; CDR3aa: CSAWTGDNQPQHF
abundance: many; j_gene: TRBJ2-7; v_gene: TRBV7-9; d_gene: .; CDR3nt: TGTGCCAGCAGCTTGGTGTCGGGGGAGTACTTC; CDR3aa: CASSLVSGEYF
abundance: .; j_gene: TRBJ2-3; v_gene: TRBV10-3; d_gene: TRBD2; CDR3nt: TGTGCCACCGGACTAGCGGGAGATACGCAGTATTTT; CDR3aa: CATGLAGDTQYF
abundance: .; j_gene: TRBJ2-5; v_gene: TRBV20-1; d_gene: .; CDR3nt: TGCAGTGCTGCGGGATCGGAGACCCAGTACTTC; CDR3aa: CSAAGSETQYF
abundance: .; j_gene: TRBJ2-7; v_gene: TRBV7-9; d_gene: TRBD2; CDR3nt: TGTGCCAGCATTCGAGCGGGAGCCCTAACCTACGAGCAGTACTTC; CDR3aa: CASIRAGALTYEQYF
abundance: .; j_gene: TRBJ1-6; v_gene: TRBV7-9; d_gene: TRBD1; CDR3nt: TGTGCCAGCAGCCAAGAGACAGGGGGTCGGCCCAATTCACCCCTCCACTTT; CDR3aa: CASSQETGGRPNSPLHF
abundance: .; j_gene: TRBJ1-2; v_gene: TRBV6-2/TRBV6-3; d_gene: .; CDR3nt: TGTGCCACCTACCGGGACACTTCCGGGGACGATGGCTACACCTTC; CDR3aa: CATYRDTSGDDGYTF
abundance: .; j_gene: TRBJ2-7; v_gene: TRBV25-1; d_gene: TRBD1; CDR3nt: TGTGCCAGCAGTAGACAGGGTGTCTCCTACGAGCAGTACTTC; CDR3aa: CASSRQGVSYEQYF
abundance: few; j_gene: TRBJ2-7; v_gene: TRBV6-1; d_gene: TRBD1; CDR3nt: TGTGCCAGCAGTGAAGAACCGACAGGGGGATACGAGCAGTACTTC; CDR3aa: CASSEEPTGGYEQYF
abundance: .; j_gene: TRBJ2-7; v_gene: TRBV4-1; d_gene: .; CDR3nt: TGCGCCAGCAGCCAAGAGTTTGGGGTTACCTTCTACGAGCAGTACTTC; CDR3aa: CASSQEFGVTFYEQYF